This is a list of T cell receptor beta chains from one sample in a study of control samples from healthy donors and cancer patients. Measured with immunoSEQ multiplex PCR; TCRdb has only the in-frame clones, and not every one. Here the sample spans 120,000 or so clones, over 80% being singletons. The sequenced sample consisted of PBMCs. The receptor source for this set is a man aged 80 or over with head and neck cancer. Both conserved end residues are part of each CDR3. The order of the fields is CDR3 protein, CDR3 DNA, J gene, V gene, D gene, clone size. D genes are given only for firm matches. Clone size is given for some rows only: seen once, a few or many times, or a class if the clone is expanded.

CDR3aa: CASSPYTTQETQYF
CDR3nt: TGCGCCAGCAGCCCCTACACCACCCAAGAGACCCAGTACTTC
j_gene: TRBJ2-5
v_gene: TRBV5-1
d_gene: -
abundance: -

CDR3aa: CASSEESWGGGYTF
CDR3nt: TGTGCCAGCAGTGAAGAGTCCTGGGGAGGTGGCTACACCTTC
j_gene: TRBJ1-2
v_gene: TRBV6-1
d_gene: -
abundance: -

CDR3aa: CASSPPPSPNEQYF
CDR3nt: TGTGCCAGCAGCCCGCCTCCAAGCCCCAACGAGCAGTACTTC
j_gene: TRBJ2-7
v_gene: TRBV6-5
d_gene: -
abundance: -

CDR3aa: CASSLELRIYEQYF
CDR3nt: TGTGCCAGCAGCTTAGAACTGAGAATTTACGAGCAGTACTTC
j_gene: TRBJ2-7
v_gene: TRBV11-2
d_gene: -
abundance: -

CDR3aa: CAIRAGPTTTNEKLFF
CDR3nt: TGTGCCATCAGGGCGGGACCTACTACAACTAATGAAAAACTGTTTTTT
j_gene: TRBJ1-4
v_gene: TRBV10-3
d_gene: -
abundance: -

CDR3aa: CASSLGGGPETQYF
CDR3nt: TGTGCCAGCAGCCTAGGTGGGGGGCCAGAGACCCAGTACTTC
j_gene: TRBJ2-5
v_gene: TRBV2
d_gene: -
abundance: -

CDR3aa: CASGLTTGTGGSKNGYTF
CDR3nt: TGTGCTAGTGGTTTGACGACCGGGACAGGGGGCAGTAAAAATGGCTACACCTTC
j_gene: TRBJ1-2
v_gene: TRBV12-5
d_gene: TRBD1
abundance: -

CDR3aa: CASSGGSSYNEQFF
CDR3nt: TGCGCCAGCAGCGGAGGGAGCTCCTACAATGAGCAGTTCTTC
j_gene: TRBJ2-1
v_gene: TRBV5-1
d_gene: -
abundance: once

CDR3aa: CASSPEQGSSYEQYF
CDR3nt: TGCGCCAGCAGCCCGGAACAGGGGAGCTCCTACGAGCAGTACTTC
j_gene: TRBJ2-7
v_gene: TRBV5-1
d_gene: TRBD1
abundance: -

CDR3aa: CASSPGDANYGYTF
CDR3nt: TGTGCCAGTAGTCCCGGGGACGCTAACTATGGCTACACCTTC
j_gene: TRBJ1-2
v_gene: TRBV19
d_gene: -
abundance: -

CDR3aa: CASKAGTGYTEAFF
CDR3nt: TGTGCCAGCAAGGCCGGGACAGGGTACACTGAAGCTTTCTTT
j_gene: TRBJ1-1
v_gene: TRBV2
d_gene: TRBD1
abundance: -

CDR3aa: CAISESKVPDRGSYGYTF
CDR3nt: TGTGCCATCAGTGAGTCGAAAGTACCGGACAGGGGAAGTTATGGCTACACCTTC
j_gene: TRBJ1-2
v_gene: TRBV10-3
d_gene: TRBD1
abundance: -

CDR3aa: CASSFVRGETQYF
CDR3nt: TGTGCCAGCAGTTTCGTGAGGGGGGAGACCCAGTACTTC
j_gene: TRBJ2-5
v_gene: TRBV27
d_gene: -
abundance: -

CDR3aa: CASSKNRGRAFF
CDR3nt: TGTGCCAGCAGCAAAAACAGGGGGCGAGCTTTCTTT
j_gene: TRBJ1-1
v_gene: TRBV21-1
d_gene: -
abundance: -

CDR3aa: CASRLRAPNEKLFF
CDR3nt: TGCGCCAGCAGGCTTAGGGCCCCTAATGAAAAACTGTTTTTT
j_gene: TRBJ1-4
v_gene: TRBV5-1
d_gene: -
abundance: few

CDR3aa: CASRKGVWGEGNIQYF
CDR3nt: TGTGCCAGCAGGAAGGGGGTCTGGGGGGAAGGGAACATTCAGTACTTC
j_gene: TRBJ2-4
v_gene: TRBV2
d_gene: -
abundance: -

CDR3aa: CASFEREQYF
CDR3nt: TGCGCCAGTTTCGAGAGGGAGCAGTACTTC
j_gene: TRBJ2-7
v_gene: TRBV23-1
d_gene: -
abundance: -

CDR3aa: CAWRAKILAGVDEQFF
CDR3nt: TGTGCCTGGAGGGCCAAAATACTAGCGGGGGTGGATGAGCAGTTCTTC
j_gene: TRBJ2-1
v_gene: TRBV30
d_gene: TRBD2
abundance: -

CDR3aa: CASSLGLTEAFF
CDR3nt: TGTGCCAGCAGCTTGGGCTTAACTGAAGCTTTCTTT
j_gene: TRBJ1-1
v_gene: TRBV7-9
d_gene: -
abundance: -

CDR3aa: CASSSTIGNTIYF
CDR3nt: TGTGCCAGCAGTTCCACGATTGGAAACACCATATATTTT
j_gene: TRBJ1-3
v_gene: TRBV27
d_gene: -
abundance: once

CDR3aa: CASSPTVPQGGGYTF
CDR3nt: TGCGCCAGCAGCCCAACCGTACCCCAAGGAGGAGGCTACACCTTC
j_gene: TRBJ1-2
v_gene: TRBV5-1
d_gene: -
abundance: -

CDR3aa: CASSPASGGSTTDTQYF
CDR3nt: TGTGCCAGTAGTCCGGCTAGCGGGGGCTCCACGACAGATACGCAGTATTTT
j_gene: TRBJ2-3
v_gene: TRBV19
d_gene: TRBD2
abundance: -

CDR3aa: CASGSLGTEAFF
CDR3nt: TGTGCTAGTGGTTCCTTGGGGACTGAAGCTTTCTTT
j_gene: TRBJ1-1
v_gene: TRBV12-5
d_gene: -
abundance: -

CDR3aa: CASSIVGGGTEAFF
CDR3nt: TGTGCCAGTAGTATAGTGGGCGGGGGTACTGAAGCTTTCTTT
j_gene: TRBJ1-1
v_gene: TRBV19
d_gene: -
abundance: -

CDR3aa: CASSPDIASNTEAFF
CDR3nt: TGTGCCAGCAGCCCAGATATCGCCTCGAACACTGAAGCTTTCTTT
j_gene: TRBJ1-1
v_gene: TRBV5-4
d_gene: -
abundance: once

CDR3aa: CASSLAPQGLELFF
CDR3nt: TGTGCCAGCAGCTTGGCCCCCCAGGGGTTAGAACTGTTTTTT
j_gene: TRBJ1-4
v_gene: TRBV5-5
d_gene: -
abundance: -

CDR3aa: CASSLTGRGQPQHF
CDR3nt: TGTGCCAGCAGCTTGACCGGGAGGGGGCAGCCCCAGCATTTT
j_gene: TRBJ1-5
v_gene: TRBV5-8
d_gene: -
abundance: few

CDR3aa: CASSLGTYEKLFF
CDR3nt: TGCGCCAGCAGCTTAGGGACGTATGAAAAACTGTTTTTT
j_gene: TRBJ1-4
v_gene: TRBV5-1
d_gene: -
abundance: -

CDR3aa: CASRRQGGGYEQYF
CDR3nt: TGTGCCAGCAGGCGACAGGGGGGCGGCTACGAGCAGTACTTC
j_gene: TRBJ2-7
v_gene: TRBV6-5
d_gene: TRBD1
abundance: -

CDR3aa: CASSTGQMILAKNIQYF
CDR3nt: TGTGCCAGCAGTACGGGACAGATGATACTAGCCAAAAACATTCAGTACTTC
j_gene: TRBJ2-4
v_gene: TRBV2
d_gene: TRBD1
abundance: -

CDR3aa: CAWSLTENTEAFF
CDR3nt: TGTGCCTGGAGTCTGACAGAGAACACTGAAGCTTTCTTT
j_gene: TRBJ1-1
v_gene: TRBV30
d_gene: -
abundance: few

CDR3aa: CASSTPRGGRANTEAFF
CDR3nt: TGTGCCAGCAGTACCCCTAGGGGAGGAAGGGCGAACACTGAAGCTTTCTTT
j_gene: TRBJ1-1
v_gene: TRBV6-2/TRBV6-3
d_gene: -
abundance: -

CDR3aa: CASSEETTRLQPQHF
CDR3nt: TGTGCCAGCAGTGAAGAGACAACCAGGCTTCAGCCCCAGCATTTT
j_gene: TRBJ1-5
v_gene: TRBV6-1
d_gene: -
abundance: -

CDR3aa: CASSPTWGPTGNTIYF
CDR3nt: TGTGCCAGCTCACCAACCTGGGGTCCCACTGGAAACACCATATATTTT
j_gene: TRBJ1-3
v_gene: TRBV18
d_gene: -
abundance: -

CDR3aa: CASTPREGGVEYYGYTF
CDR3nt: TGCGCCAGCACCCCTCGGGAGGGAGGGGTTGAGTACTATGGCTACACCTTC
j_gene: TRBJ1-2
v_gene: TRBV4-1
d_gene: -
abundance: -

CDR3aa: CAISRTGAFNEKLFF
CDR3nt: TGTGCCATCAGTAGGACAGGGGCATTTAATGAAAAACTGTTTTTT
j_gene: TRBJ1-4
v_gene: TRBV10-3
d_gene: TRBD1
abundance: -

CDR3aa: CASSQGVRTSVAIQYF
CDR3nt: TGTGCCAGCAGCCAAGGGGTTCGGACTAGTGTGGCCATTCAGTACTTC
j_gene: TRBJ2-4
v_gene: TRBV3-1/TRBV3-2
d_gene: TRBD2
abundance: -

CDR3aa: CASSGRANTEAFF
CDR3nt: TGCGCCAGCAGCGGCAGGGCGAACACTGAAGCTTTCTTT
j_gene: TRBJ1-1
v_gene: TRBV5-1
d_gene: -
abundance: once

CDR3aa: CASSEGTVFSNQPQHF
CDR3nt: TGTGCCAGCAGTGAAGGGACAGTCTTTAGCAATCAGCCCCAGCATTTT
j_gene: TRBJ1-5
v_gene: TRBV6-1
d_gene: -
abundance: once

CDR3aa: CASSIGPFQGAAKNIQYF
CDR3nt: TGTGCCAGTAGTATTGGCCCCTTCCAGGGGGCAGCCAAAAACATTCAGTACTTC
j_gene: TRBJ2-4
v_gene: TRBV19
d_gene: TRBD1
abundance: -

CDR3aa: CSASRGGSSTDTQYF
CDR3nt: TGCAGTGCTAGTCGCGGCGGTTCTAGCACAGATACGCAGTATTTT
j_gene: TRBJ2-3
v_gene: TRBV20-1
d_gene: -
abundance: -

CDR3aa: CASSLEGSETQYF
CDR3nt: TGCGCCAGCAGCTTGGAGGGGTCAGAGACCCAGTACTTC
j_gene: TRBJ2-5
v_gene: TRBV5-1
d_gene: -
abundance: -

CDR3aa: CASSAGTSATNEQFF
CDR3nt: TGTGCCAGCAGCGCCGGGACTTCCGCTACCAATGAGCAGTTCTTC
j_gene: TRBJ2-1
v_gene: TRBV27
d_gene: -
abundance: -

CDR3aa: CASSQVTSASDTQYF
CDR3nt: TGCGCCAGCAGCCAAGTGACTAGCGCCTCGGATACGCAGTATTTT
j_gene: TRBJ2-3
v_gene: TRBV4-1
d_gene: TRBD2
abundance: -

CDR3aa: CASSLGSSYNEQFF
CDR3nt: TGCGCCAGCAGCTTGGGTAGCTCCTACAATGAGCAGTTCTTC
j_gene: TRBJ2-1
v_gene: TRBV5-1
d_gene: -
abundance: -